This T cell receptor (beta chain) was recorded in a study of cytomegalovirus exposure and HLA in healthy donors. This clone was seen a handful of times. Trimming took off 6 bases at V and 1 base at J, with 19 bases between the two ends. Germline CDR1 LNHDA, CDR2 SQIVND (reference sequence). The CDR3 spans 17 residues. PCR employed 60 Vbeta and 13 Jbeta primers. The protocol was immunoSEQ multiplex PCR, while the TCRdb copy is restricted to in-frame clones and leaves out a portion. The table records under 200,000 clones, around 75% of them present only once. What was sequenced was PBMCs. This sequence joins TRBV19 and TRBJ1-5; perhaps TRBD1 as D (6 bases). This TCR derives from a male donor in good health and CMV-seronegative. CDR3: CASRPGPLRGSNQPQHF. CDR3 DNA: TGTGCCAGTAGACCGGGCCCCCTGAGGGGGAGCAATCAGCCCCAGCATTTT.